A single sample gave rise to the 9 T cell receptor beta chains below, sequenced in a study of patients and donors after allogeneic stem cell transplantation. TCRdb re-analysed the RT-PCR reads in MiXCR, keeping a single row per CDR3 protein. This sample carries 390,000 or so distinct CDR3 sequences, 16% of them seen once, and the ten largest clones take 7.2%. Sequenced input: blood, either unsorted or a sorted T cell fraction (not recorded which). Source of these receptors: a human donor who was either an allogeneic HSCT recipient or a stem cell or donor lymphocyte infusion donor (not recorded which). It is not recorded whose cells these are; they may come from a transplant donor.

The genes are TRBV19 and TRBJ1-4; TRBD1 might be the D (5 bases). The CDR3 contains 15 residues. Germline values: CDR1 LNHDA, CDR2 SQIVND (reference sequence). The V and J ends lost 8 bases and 5 bases respectively, with 18 bases between them. CDR3 sequence (DNA): TGTGCCAGTGGTCGAGTGGGACGGCTAAATGAAAAACTGTTTTTT. This translates into CASGRVGRLNEKLFF.

The chain recombines TRBV3-1 with TRBJ2-1; no firm D call. Trimming pared 1 base from V and 0 bases from J, leaving 10 bases between. Germline V lookup: CDR1 LGHDT, CDR2 YNNKEL (reference sequence). This CDR3 contains 16 residues. CDR3 bases: TGTGCCAGCAGCCAAGGGACGGACCTCTCCTACAATGAGCAGTTCTTC. As protein: CASSQGTDLSYNEQFF.

J is TRBJ2-1 and V is TRBV14; D perhaps matches TRBD1 (6 bases). Germline V lookup: CDR1 SGHDN, CDR2 FVKESK. The V end was cut by 1 base, the J end by 4 bases, with 14 bases between. CDR3 length: 16 amino acids. The CDR3 DNA follows: TGTGCCAGCAGCCAAGCATGGGACACCCCATACAATGAGCAGTTCTTC. Translation gives CASSQAWDTPYNEQFF.

This clonotype has just a few counts. The V call is TRBV24-1, the J call TRBJ2-1; D is unclear. CDR3 length equals 9 residues. V was pared by 9 bases and J by 7 bases, with 3 bases between. Germline V gene lookup returns CDR1 KGHDR and CDR2 SFDVKD. The CDR3 loop reads CATGNEQFF. In DNA form, the CDR3 reads TGTGCCACCGGGAATGAGCAGTTCTTC.

CDR3 protein: CASSFKGASYIWQFF. CDR3 DNA: TGTGCCAGCAGCTTTAAGGGGGCCTCTTACATTTGGCAGTTCTTC. V gene TRBV5-6 combines with J gene TRBJ2-1; the match to TRBD1 covers 7 bases. The CDR3 has 15 residues. CDR1 SGHDT and CDR2 YYEEEE come from the germline V gene. The V segment lost 2 bases and the J segment 12 bases; nucleotides outside the gene matches: 14.

DNA of the CDR3: TGTGCCATCATAAGAAGGGACAGGGGAGACTTTAACTATGGCTACACCTTC. Translated: CAIIRRDRGDFNYGYTF. This sequence joins TRBV12-3 or TRBV12-4 and TRBJ1-2, with 10 nucleotides matching TRBD1. The CDR3 is 17 amino acids. Trimming cost V 10 bases and J 1 base; bases outside gene matches: 15.

This clonotype was counted only a few times. The rearrangement links TRBV18 to TRBJ1-5, with D hard to call. Trimming shortened V by 3 bases and J by 2 bases, and 11 bases separated the two germline ends. The germline CDR1 and CDR2 sequences are KGHSH and LQKENI. The CDR3 has 15 residues. In nucleotides, the CDR3 is TGTGCCAGCTCACCGGGCGGTACCCGCAATCAGCCCCAGCATTTT. Its protein is CASSPGGTRNQPQHF.

J is TRBJ2-7 and V is TRBV29-1, with D tentatively TRBD1 or TRBD2 (5 bases each). Trimming shortened V by 5 bases and J by 7 bases, and 15 bases separated the two germline ends. The CDR3 sequence is 12 residues long. CDR1 and CDR2 from the germline V gene are SQVTM and ANQGSEA. Here the CDR3 reads CSVYRPRGEQYF. In nucleotides, the CDR3 is TGCAGCGTTTACAGGCCTCGAGGGGAGCAGTACTTC.

The chain carries TRBV6-2 or TRBV6-3 and TRBJ1-1; no firm D call. Trimming cost V 8 bases and J 5 bases, with 12 bases left between them. Germline V CDR1 and CDR2: MNHEY, SVGEGT. This CDR3 is built from 12 residues. CDR3 region: CASLLGGTEAFF. CDR3 sequence (DNA): TGTGCCAGCTTACTCGGAGGGACTGAAGCTTTCTTT.